This is a list of T cell receptor beta chains from one sample in a study of blood T cell repertoires in COVID-19. Sequencing used immunoSEQ multiplex PCR; TCRdb keeps in-frame clones, though not all of them. The repertoire holds fewer than 65,000 clones, with around 84% as singletons. The sample consisted of peripheral blood. Every receptor here comes from a human donor in a cohort sampled during active COVID-19. Both conserved end residues are part of each CDR3. The order of the fields is clone size, J gene, D gene, V gene, CDR3 protein, CDR3 DNA. A D gene is named only where the DNA matches it firmly. Clone size is given for some rows only: seen once, a few or many times, or a class if the clone is expanded.

clone size: -
J gene: TRBJ2-7
D gene: TRBD2
V gene: TRBV19
CDR3 protein: CASSLRTSGRAHEQYF
CDR3 DNA: TGTGCCAGTAGTCTACGGACTAGCGGGAGGGCCCACGAGCAGTACTTC

clone size: -
J gene: TRBJ2-7
D gene: -
V gene: TRBV29-1
CDR3 protein: CSVERDSSYEQYF
CDR3 DNA: TGCAGCGTTGAACGGGATAGCTCCTACGAGCAGTACTTC

clone size: -
J gene: TRBJ2-1
D gene: TRBD1
V gene: TRBV15
CDR3 protein: CATSNPGQSPNEQFF
CDR3 DNA: TGTGCCACCAGCAACCCGGGACAGAGTCCCAATGAGCAGTTCTTC

clone size: once
J gene: TRBJ2-7
D gene: TRBD1
V gene: TRBV7-9
CDR3 protein: CASSPGQGGGEQYF
CDR3 DNA: TGTGCCAGCAGCCCGGGACAGGGAGGAGGCGAGCAGTACTTC

clone size: -
J gene: TRBJ2-7
D gene: -
V gene: TRBV14
CDR3 protein: CASSQGDSPRNEQYF
CDR3 DNA: TGTGCCAGCAGCCAAGGGGACTCACCCCGGAACGAGCAGTACTTC

clone size: -
J gene: TRBJ1-3
D gene: -
V gene: TRBV5-1
CDR3 protein: CASSQGNSGNTIYF
CDR3 DNA: TGCGCCAGCAGCCAGGGTAACTCTGGAAACACCATATATTTT

clone size: -
J gene: TRBJ2-1
D gene: TRBD1
V gene: TRBV11-3
CDR3 protein: CASSLGGQGANEQFF
CDR3 DNA: TGTGCCAGCAGCTTGGGAGGACAGGGGGCCAATGAGCAGTTCTTC

clone size: once
J gene: TRBJ2-7
D gene: -
V gene: TRBV6-5
CDR3 protein: CASRPSGSSYEQYF
CDR3 DNA: TGTGCCAGCAGACCCTCGGGGAGCTCCTACGAGCAGTACTTC

clone size: -
J gene: TRBJ2-3
D gene: TRBD2
V gene: TRBV4-2
CDR3 protein: CASSQGTSGGTDTQYF
CDR3 DNA: TGTGCCAGCAGCCAGGGGACTAGCGGAGGCACAGATACGCAGTATTTT

clone size: -
J gene: TRBJ2-3
D gene: TRBD1
V gene: TRBV6-5
CDR3 protein: CASSRDRPTDTQYF
CDR3 DNA: TGTGCCAGCAGCCGGGACAGGCCCACAGATACGCAGTATTTT

clone size: -
J gene: TRBJ2-1
D gene: TRBD2
V gene: TRBV11-2
CDR3 protein: CASSLGSGTSGLNEQFF
CDR3 DNA: TGTGCCAGCAGCTTAGGGTCAGGGACTAGCGGATTGAATGAGCAGTTCTTC

clone size: -
J gene: TRBJ2-7
D gene: TRBD1
V gene: TRBV28
CDR3 protein: CASSSPGQGYEQYF
CDR3 DNA: TGTGCCAGCAGTTCTCCGGGACAGGGCTACGAGCAGTACTTC

clone size: -
J gene: TRBJ2-7
D gene: TRBD1
V gene: TRBV7-8
CDR3 protein: CASSSYRTGTGYHEQYF
CDR3 DNA: TGTGCCAGCAGCTCATATAGAACCGGGACAGGGTACCACGAGCAGTACTTC

clone size: few
J gene: TRBJ2-7
D gene: TRBD2
V gene: TRBV11-2
CDR3 protein: CASSPPRGVLSSYEQYF
CDR3 DNA: TGTGCCAGCAGCCCTCCTCGGGGGGTACTAAGCTCCTACGAGCAGTACTTC

clone size: -
J gene: TRBJ2-1
D gene: TRBD2
V gene: TRBV6-2/TRBV6-3
CDR3 protein: CASSDLAGVYNEQFF
CDR3 DNA: TGTGCCAGCAGTGACCTAGCGGGAGTCTACAATGAGCAGTTCTTC

clone size: -
J gene: TRBJ1-2
D gene: TRBD1
V gene: TRBV28
CDR3 protein: CASTKGTAVYGYTF
CDR3 DNA: TGTGCCAGCACGAAAGGGACAGCAGTCTATGGCTACACCTTC

clone size: -
J gene: TRBJ1-2
D gene: -
V gene: TRBV5-1
CDR3 protein: CASSREGEYGYTF
CDR3 DNA: TGCGCCAGCAGTCGGGAGGGGGAATATGGCTACACCTTC

clone size: -
J gene: TRBJ2-2
D gene: -
V gene: TRBV13
CDR3 protein: CASSYAQGNTGELFF
CDR3 DNA: TGTGCCAGCAGTTATGCCCAGGGGAACACCGGGGAGCTGTTTTTT

clone size: once
J gene: TRBJ2-1
D gene: -
V gene: TRBV6-6
CDR3 protein: CASSYSSATENNEQFF
CDR3 DNA: TGTGCCAGCAGTTACTCGTCTGCGACAGAAAACAATGAGCAGTTCTTC

clone size: -
J gene: TRBJ1-2
D gene: TRBD1
V gene: TRBV6-5
CDR3 protein: CASRGTGVSNGYTF
CDR3 DNA: TGTGCCAGCAGGGGGACAGGGGTTAGCAATGGCTACACCTTC

clone size: -
J gene: TRBJ2-1
D gene: -
V gene: TRBV14
CDR3 protein: CASSKGLGGHEQFF
CDR3 DNA: TGTGCCAGCAGCAAAGGGCTAGGCGGTCATGAGCAGTTCTTC

clone size: -
J gene: TRBJ1-3
D gene: -
V gene: TRBV3-1/TRBV3-2
CDR3 protein: CASSENAGNTIYF
CDR3 DNA: TGTGCCAGCAGCGAGAATGCTGGAAACACCATATATTTT

clone size: once
J gene: TRBJ2-1
D gene: -
V gene: TRBV28
CDR3 protein: CASISVRAGNEQFF
CDR3 DNA: TGTGCCAGCATTTCAGTAAGGGCGGGGAATGAGCAGTTCTTC

clone size: -
J gene: TRBJ2-7
D gene: TRBD1
V gene: TRBV5-1
CDR3 protein: CASSVRDRAYEQYF
CDR3 DNA: TGCGCCAGCAGCGTCCGGGACAGAGCCTACGAGCAGTACTTC

clone size: -
J gene: TRBJ1-5
D gene: -
V gene: TRBV6-6
CDR3 protein: CASTAQGYSNQPQHF
CDR3 DNA: TGTGCCAGCACTGCTCAGGGATATAGCAATCAGCCCCAGCATTTT